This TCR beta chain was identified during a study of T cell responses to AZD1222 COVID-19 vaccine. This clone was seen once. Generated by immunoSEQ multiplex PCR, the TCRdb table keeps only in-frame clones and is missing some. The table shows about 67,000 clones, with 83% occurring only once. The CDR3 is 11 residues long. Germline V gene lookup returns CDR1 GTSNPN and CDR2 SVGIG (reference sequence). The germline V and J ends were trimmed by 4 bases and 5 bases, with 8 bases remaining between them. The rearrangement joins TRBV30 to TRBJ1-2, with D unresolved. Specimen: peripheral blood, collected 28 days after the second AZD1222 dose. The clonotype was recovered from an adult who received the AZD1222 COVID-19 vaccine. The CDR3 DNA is TGTGCCTGGATCCACCTGTATGGCTACACCTTC. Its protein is CAWIHLYGYTF.